This entry features one TCR beta chain sequence. Its target is unknown. The record originates from a study of beta chain features in type 1 diabetes. The CDR3 contains 17 residues. Germline V gives CDR1 SGHTA, CDR2 FQGNSA. Germline trimming cut 2 bases from V and 8 bases from J; bases unmatched to any gene: 14. Points from the study as a whole: A moderate, significant TCRB CDR3 shortening appeared in type 1 diabetes across four CD4+ subsets.

Reverse transcription of all isolated RNA meant that expressed TCRB transcripts were sequenced. The protocol was immunoSEQ multiplex PCR, while the TCRdb copy is restricted to in-frame clones and leaves out a portion. The repertoire holds about 160,000 clones, with 50% to 70% as singletons. This TCR derives from a man aged 30 to 39 with type 1 diabetes. The chain employs TRBV7-2 and TRBJ2-2, with 7 bases fitting TRBD2. Sequenced: naive CD4+ T cells from blood. CDR3 bases: TGTGCCAGCAGCTTACAGGGAGGGGCAAATTATTTAGGGGAGCTGTTTTTT. The encoded protein is CASSLQGGANYLGELFF.